The 19 T cell receptor beta chains given below trace back to one sample, sequenced in a study of vaccination effects on CD4 cells after COVID-19. Generated by immunoSEQ multiplex PCR, the TCRdb table keeps only in-frame clones and is missing some. The sample carries 9,000 to 13,000 clones, roughly 70% recorded once. Before sequencing, viral peptide pools were used by the ViraFEST assay to expand antigen-specific CD4+ T cells. Cultured cells yielded isolated CD4+ T cells after approximately nine days. The antigens for these receptors are not known. The sample in question was CD4+ T cells from PBMCs cultured with HCoV-229E spike peptides, obtained before COVID-19 vaccination. The origin of the receptors is a human donor who received a COVID-19 vaccine.

The genes are TRBV2 and TRBJ2-7; 11 nucleotides match TRBD1. V lost 6 bases, J lost 3 bases, and 7 bases stayed unmatched. Germline assignment: CDR1 SNHLY and CDR2 FYNNEI. The length of the CDR3 is 15 residues. The CDR3 spells CASRGWGQGDYEQYF. The CDR3 bases are TGTGCCAGCAGGGGGTGGGGACAGGGGGACTACGAGCAGTACTTC. The whole variable domain, filled in from reference TRBV2 and TRBJ2-7, reads EPEVTQTPSHQVTQMGQEVILRCVPISNHLYFYWYRQILGQKVEFLVSFYNNEISEKSEIFDDQFSVERPDGSNFTLKIRSTKLEDSAMYFCASRGWGQGDYEQYFGPGTRLTVT.

Points on this clone: This is likely an artifact of a read error, given a far larger clone one base away. This sample also contains other DNA sequences that code for the same CDR3. This CDR3 reads CASVLAGDSNEQFF. The CDR3 region has the DNA TGTGCCAGCGTATTAGCGGGGGATTCCAATGAGCAGTTCTTC. The rearrangement uses TRBV3-1 (or the pseudogene TRBV3-2) and TRBJ2-1, with TRBD2 matching over 9 bases. This CDR3 is built from 14 residues. The germline gives CDR1 LGHDT, CDR2 YNNKEL (reference sequence). The junction had 8 bases not matched to a gene; V was cut back by 8 bases and J by 6 bases.

This sequence joins TRBV7-6 and TRBJ1-2; possible D gene TRBD1, 6 bases. Between the trimmed V and J ends, which lost 1 base and 1 base, there was a span of 13 bases. The CDR3 is made up of 16 amino acids. Germline V CDR1 and CDR2: SGHVS, FNYEAQ. This CDR3 is CASSLGQGPINYGYTF. In nucleotides, the CDR3 is TGTGCCAGCAGCTTAGGTCAGGGGCCGATTAACTATGGCTACACCTTC. The complete variable domain, with remaining parts taken from reference TRBV7-6 and TRBJ1-2, reads GAGVSQSPRYKVTKRGQDVALRCDPISGHVSLYWYRQALGQGPEFLTYFNYEAQQDKSGLPNDRFSAERPEGSISTLTIQRTEQRDSAMYRCASSLGQGPINYGYTFGSGTRLTVV.

The sample holds a few counts of this clone. The J gene is TRBJ1-1, the V gene TRBV27; 7 bases align to TRBD1. The CDR3 runs 14 residues. With V trimmed by 4 bases and J by 3 bases, 5 bases remained unmatched. From germline, CDR1 is MNHEY and CDR2 SMNVEV (reference sequence). CDR3 in amino acids: CASSSTGSDTEAFF. For the CDR3, the DNA is TGTGCCAGCAGTTCGACAGGGTCTGACACTGAAGCTTTCTTT.

CDR3 region: CASSPPGWGAAYEQYF. In DNA, the CDR3 is TGTGCCAGCTCACCACCGGGCTGGGGCGCCGCCTACGAGCAGTACTTC. The gene calls are TRBV18 and TRBJ2-7, with a tentative D call TRBD1 (5 bases). This CDR3 has 16 residues. V was cut by 0 bases and J by 2 bases, with 14 bases left in between. Germline V gives CDR1 KGHSH, CDR2 LQKENI.

A single count supports this clone. The V call is TRBV28, the J call TRBJ1-2; tentatively, D is TRBD1 (5 bases). The ends were cut back, 3 bases at V and 8 bases at J, with 25 bases in the middle. Per the germline V gene, CDR1 is MDHEN and CDR2 is SYDVKM. CDR3 size: 17 residues. CDR3 nucleotide sequence: TGTGCCAGCAGTTTCCACCTCGAGGGACTAAAGGGAGAGGGCTACACCTTC. Encoded protein: CASSFHLEGLKGEGYTF.

V and J are TRBV14 and TRBJ1-3, with a weak D call TRBD1 (5 bases). The ends were cut back, 3 bases at V and 4 bases at J, with 19 bases in the middle. The CDR3 is made up of 17 amino acids. Germline V gene sequence: CDR1 SGHDN, CDR2 FVKESK. The CDR3 is CASSHLPGLSGGNTIYF. The CDR3 bases are TGTGCCAGCAGCCACCTCCCGGGACTTTCGGGGGGAAACACCATATATTTT.

V is TRBV7-8 and J is TRBJ1-4; D remains ambiguous. This CDR3 region has 13 residues. In germline, CDR1 is SGHVS, CDR2 FQNEAQ. Deletions cut 11 bases from V and 3 bases from J, with 13 bases between. CDR3 sequence reads: CAGRVQPNEKLFF. DNA of the CDR3: TGTGCCGGACGCGTACAGCCTAATGAAAAACTGTTTTTT.

The CDR3 is CASSAGLRGGSQPQHF. The CDR3 nucleotides are TGCGCCAGCAGCGCAGGTCTGAGGGGCGGGAGTCAGCCCCAGCATTTT. The V and J genes are TRBV5-1 and TRBJ1-5, with a tentative D call TRBD1 (5 bases). Deletions cut 4 bases from V and 6 bases from J, with 20 bases between. The CDR3 has 16 residues. The germline CDR1 and CDR2 sequences are SGHRS and YFSETQ.

The chain recombines TRBV7-8 with TRBJ1-5; 7 bases map to TRBD1. Germline V gives CDR1 SGHVS, CDR2 FQNEAQ. J lost 4 bases, V lost 5 bases, and 5 bases had no gene match. The CDR3 contains 14 residues. DNA for the CDR3: TGTGCCAGCAGCCACCAGGGGGTGAATCAGCCCCAGCATTTT. Amino acid sequence: CASSHQGVNQPQHF.

The chain is built from TRBV7-9 and TRBJ1-2; 11 bases line up with TRBD1. The CDR3 contains 16 residues. Per the germline V gene, CDR1 is SEHNR and CDR2 is FQNEAQ (reference sequence). V lost 3 bases to trimming and J lost 0 bases; unmatched junction nucleotides: 3. The CDR3 is CASSFGQGAANYGYTF. DNA for the CDR3: TGTGCCAGCAGCTTCGGACAGGGGGCAGCTAACTATGGCTACACCTTC.

This clone showed up just once. This chain connects TRBV18 to TRBJ1-1, with no clear D. Germline CDR1 is KGHSH and CDR2 is LQKENI. With 1 base removed from V and 4 bases from J, the gap between germline ends came to 7 bases. The length of the CDR3 is 13 residues. CDR3 protein: CASSPLRGTEAFF. CDR3 coding DNA: TGTGCCAGCTCACCACTCCGGGGCACTGAAGCTTTCTTT.

V gene TRBV2 combines with J gene TRBJ1-5; D gene uncertain. CDR3 length: 16 residues. Looked up from germline, CDR1 is SNHLY and CDR2 is FYNNEI. Trimming removed 5 bases from V and 1 base from J, with 15 bases in between. CDR3 DNA sequence: TGTGCCAGCAGTCCCCGGAAAGGGTGGAGCAATCAGCCCCAGCATTTT. Amino acid sequence: CASSPRKGWSNQPQHF.

The chain has TRBV11-3 and TRBJ2-5; D ambiguous. Germline CDR1 and CDR2: SGHNT and YENEEA. CDR3 length: 15 amino acids. Trimming took off 2 bases at V and 1 base at J, with 11 bases between the two ends. The CDR3 spells CASSLFYGTQETQYF. In DNA, the CDR3 is TGTGCCAGCAGCTTATTTTACGGTACCCAAGAGACCCAGTACTTC.

The rearrangement uses TRBV7-9 and TRBJ1-2; tentative D call: TRBD1 (6 bases). The CDR3 contains 15 residues. Deletions cut 3 bases from V and 3 bases from J, with 14 bases between. The V gene's germline CDR1 is SEHNR and CDR2 FQNEAQ (reference sequence). This CDR3 is CASSLPGAMDYGYTF. The CDR3, as DNA: TGTGCCAGCAGCTTGCCAGGGGCGATGGACTATGGCTACACCTTC. The full variable domain, in which reference TRBV7-9 and TRBJ1-2 provide the parts outside the CDR3, is DTGVSQNPRHKITKRGQNVTFRCDPISEHNRLYWYRQTLGQGPEFLTYFQNEAQLEKSRLLSDRFSAERPKGSFSTLEIQRTEQGDSAMYLCASSLPGAMDYGYTFGSGTRLTVV.

This rearrangement joins TRBV2 to TRBJ1-6; D call uncertain. V was trimmed by 5 bases and J by 7 bases, leaving 15 bases between them. The CDR3 runs 15 residues. In germline, CDR1 is SNHLY, CDR2 FYNNEI. The CDR3 here is CASSREGRMNSPLHF. The DNA for the CDR3 is TGTGCCAGCAGTCGTGAAGGACGGATGAATTCACCCCTCCACTTT.

The chain uses TRBV5-1 and TRBJ1-4, with no clear D. This CDR3 is built from 13 residues. Germline-derived CDR1 and CDR2 are SGHRS and YFSETQ. Trimming removed 3 bases at V and 7 bases at J, with 10 bases between. CDR3 nucleotides: TGCGCCAGCAGCTCCGGACTGAGTGAAAAACTGTTTTTT. It translates to CASSSGLSEKLFF.

DNA for the CDR3: TGCAGCGCGCGGTACACCGGGGAGCTGTTTTTT. It encodes CSARYTGELFF. V gene TRBV29-1 combines with J gene TRBJ2-2, with D hard to call. The germline V and J ends were trimmed by 7 bases and 3 bases, with 6 bases remaining between them. This CDR3 is 11 amino acids long. The germline V gene encodes CDR1 SQVTM and CDR2 ANQGSEA.

This chain joins TRBV9 and TRBJ1-3; TRBD1 might be the D (5 bases). V lost 3 bases and J lost 4, with 14 bases in between. There are 15 residues in the CDR3. CDR1 SGDLS and CDR2 YYNGEE come from the germline V gene. CDR3 protein: CASSASGKTGNTIYF. CDR3 DNA sequence: TGTGCCAGCAGCGCGTCAGGGAAAACCGGAAACACCATATATTTT.